What follows are 32 T cell receptor beta chains derived from one specimen sequenced in a study of radiation and T cells in renal cell carcinoma. TCRdb keeps only in-frame clones here, not all; method: immunoSEQ multiplex PCR. The data contain around 170,000 clones, about 87% of them singletons. Time point given: blood 4 weeks post-SBRT, at nephrectomy. Treatment in this sample: 15 Gy SBRT to primary tumor, nephrectomy 4 weeks later. The sequencing here drew on blood, taken from a patient whose treatment included radiotherapy and nephrectomy. These receptors all stem from a woman aged 50 to 60 with renal cell carcinoma.

The chain combines TRBV6-1 with TRBJ2-1; tentative D call: TRBD2 (5 bases). Trimming stripped 4 bases from V and 5 bases from J, with 12 bases between. The CDR3 is made up of 14 amino acids. Germline values: CDR1 MNHNS, CDR2 SASEGT. As DNA, the CDR3 is TGTGCCAGCAGTGGAGGGTGGCAGAACAATGAGCAGTTCTTC. Amino acids: CASSGGWQNNEQFF.

The J gene is TRBJ1-4, the V gene TRBV30; D is uncertain. Trimming took off 3 bases at V and 2 bases at J, with 16 bases between the two ends. There are 16 residues in the CDR3. CDR1 is GTSNPN and CDR2 is SVGIG in the germline V gene (reference sequence). The CDR3 loop is CAWRLRMGMTNEKLFF. The DNA for the CDR3 is TGTGCCTGGAGATTAAGGATGGGGATGACTAATGAAAAACTGTTTTTT.

V gene TRBV4-1 combines with J gene TRBJ2-2; D is unclear. Trimming shortened V by 3 bases and J by 1 base, and 24 bases separated the two germline ends. The CDR3 spans 20 residues. CDR1 is MGHRA, CDR2 YSYEKL, per germline. The CDR3 spells CASSHRLAEQHRGNTGELFF. The CDR3, as DNA: TGCGCCAGCAGCCACCGATTGGCAGAACAGCATCGCGGGAACACCGGGGAGCTGTTTTTT.

The gene calls are TRBV11-2 and TRBJ1-3; TRBD1 is a possible D gene (6 bases). This CDR3 is 14 amino acids long. From germline, CDR1 is SGHAT and CDR2 FQNNGV. V lost 4 bases, J lost 0 bases, and 7 bases lay in between. The CDR3 protein is CASSSDSSGNTIYF. For the CDR3, the DNA is TGTGCCAGCAGCTCGGACAGCTCTGGAAACACCATATATTTT.

This chain links TRBV10-3 with TRBJ1-4; D is possibly TRBD1 (5 bases). The ends were cut back, 6 bases at V and 8 bases at J, with 13 bases in the middle. Germline V lookup: CDR1 ENHRY, CDR2 SYGVKD. The CDR3 loop spans 13 amino acids. CDR3 region: CAIRGTSDEKLFF. CDR3 in DNA: TGTGCCATCAGAGGGACTTCTGACGAAAAACTGTTTTTT.

The chain recombines TRBV11-2 with TRBJ2-7; TRBD2 agrees at 7 bases. V lost 5 bases to trimming and J lost 4 bases; unmatched junction nucleotides: 8. The CDR3 extends over 14 amino acids. The germline CDR1 and CDR2 sequences are SGHAT and FQNNGV. CDR3 coding DNA: TGTGCCAGCAGCCTTACGGGGGGTGAATACGAGCAGTACTTC. It specifies CASSLTGGEYEQYF. Full variable domain (rest looked up from reference TRBV11-2 and TRBJ2-7): EAGVAQSPRYKIIEKRQSVAFWCNPISGHATLYWYQQILGQGPKLLIQFQNNGVVDDSQLPKDRFSAERLKGVDSTLKIQPAKLEDSAVYLCASSLTGGEYEQYFGPGTRLTVT.

The chain employs TRBV6-5 and TRBJ2-7; 7 nucleotides align to TRBD1. Per germline, CDR1 MNHEY and CDR2 SVGAGI. V trimming: 2 bases; J trimming: 5 bases; junction bases outside the gene matches: 6. The CDR3 extends over 14 amino acids. The chain's CDR3 is CASSYGDRDDEQYF. In nucleotides, the CDR3 is TGTGCCAGCAGTTACGGAGACAGGGACGACGAGCAGTACTTC.

V and J are TRBV19 and TRBJ1-1; no clear D gene. V was cut by 7 bases and J by 5 bases, with 11 bases left in between. The CDR3 totals 12 residues. From germline, CDR1 is LNHDA and CDR2 SQIVND (reference sequence). CDR3 amino acids: CASNLAGTEAFF. Here the CDR3 DNA reads TGTGCCAGTAATCTAGCAGGTACTGAAGCTTTCTTT.

This chain uses TRBV5-1 with TRBJ2-3; D is unresolved. The V and J ends lost 3 bases and 1 base respectively, with 9 bases between them. Germline loops: CDR1 SGHRS, CDR2 YFSETQ. The CDR3 is 14 amino acids. The CDR3 DNA sequence: TGCGCCAGCAGCTCGGGCACCGGCACAGATACGCAGTATTTT. Translated, it gives CASSSGTGTDTQYF. The whole variable domain, filled in from reference TRBV5-1 and TRBJ2-3, reads KAGVTQTPRYLIKTRGQQVTLSCSPISGHRSVSWYQQTPGQGLQFLFEYFSETQRNKGNFPGRFSGRQFSNSRSEMNVSTLELGDSALYLCASSSGTGTDTQYFGPGTRLTVL.

In this sample, this clone turned up a few times. The chain carries TRBV19 and TRBJ1-1; the match to TRBD1 covers 8 bases. The CDR3 consists of 13 residues. CDR1 LNHDA and CDR2 SQIVND come from the germline V gene (reference sequence). Trimming took 4 bases from V and 10 from J; bases not matched to a gene: 8. The CDR3 here is CASSRQGPVGAFF. Written as DNA, the CDR3 is TGTGCCAGTAGTAGACAGGGGCCGGTTGGAGCTTTCTTT.

The chain recombines TRBV10-3 with TRBJ2-6, with a weak D call TRBD2 (5 bases). This CDR3 comprises 15 residues. Germline V gene data show CDR1 as ENHRY and CDR2 as SYGVKD. V lost 4 bases to trimming and J lost 3 bases, with 10 bases between them. The CDR3 sequence: CAISGGRIGANVLTF. CDR3 coding DNA: TGTGCCATCAGTGGAGGGAGAATTGGGGCCAACGTCCTGACTTTC.

The rearrangement joins TRBV30 to TRBJ2-5; 12 bases align to TRBD2. CDR1 and CDR2 from the germline V gene are GTSNPN and SVGIG (reference sequence). Trimming took 3 bases from V and 1 from J; bases not matched to a gene: 6. CDR3 length: 16 residues. In DNA form, the CDR3 reads TGTGCCTGGAGCGATCCGGGACTAGCGGGCCAAGAGACCCAGTACTTC. The encoded protein is CAWSDPGLAGQETQYF.

The chain employs TRBV28 and TRBJ1-3; D is ambiguous. Germline CDR1 is MDHEN and CDR2 is SYDVKM. Trimming stripped 3 bases from V and 0 bases from J, with 9 bases between. CDR3 size: 15 residues. CDR3 coding DNA: TGTGCCAGCAGTTTTGGCTCCAGCTCTGGAAACACCATATATTTT. Protein product: CASSFGSSSGNTIYF.

This chain joins TRBV6-5 and TRBJ1-1; D uncertain. Germline V gene lookup returns CDR1 MNHEY and CDR2 SVGAGI. Between the trimmed V and J ends, which lost 0 bases and 1 base, there was a span of 3 bases. There are 13 residues in the CDR3. The CDR3 sequence: CASSYSANTEAFF. The CDR3 nucleotides are TGTGCCAGCAGTTACTCCGCGAACACTGAAGCTTTCTTT.

J is TRBJ1-2 and V is TRBV2; 11 bases map to TRBD1. Per germline, CDR1 SNHLY and CDR2 FYNNEI. The CDR3 extends over 15 amino acids. The ends lost 5 bases at V and 3 bases at J; junction bases unmatched: 5. The CDR3 here is CASSLGQGAYYGYTF. CDR3 in DNA: TGTGCCAGCAGTCTTGGACAGGGGGCTTACTATGGCTACACCTTC.

The J gene is TRBJ1-1, the V gene TRBV9; 10 nucleotides match TRBD1. V lost 0 bases and J lost 4; bases outside the gene matches: 0. Germline V gene sequence: CDR1 SGDLS, CDR2 YYNGEE. The CDR3 has 14 amino acids. DNA of the CDR3: TGTGCCAGCAGCGTAGGGGACAGGGGCACTGAAGCTTTCTTT. Its translation is CASSVGDRGTEAFF.

This chain connects TRBV10-3 to TRBJ2-3; D gene ambiguous. The CDR3 is 11 amino acids. Between the trimmed V and J ends, which lost 6 bases and 3 bases, there was a span of 4 bases. The V gene's germline CDR1 is ENHRY and CDR2 SYGVKD. As DNA, the CDR3 is TGTGCCATCAGGATAACAGATACGCAGTATTTT. Encoded protein: CAIRITDTQYF.

As to this clone: This specimen includes other DNA sequences encoding the same CDR3. The DNA of the CDR3 is TGTGCCAGTAGTAGCCGGAGCTCCTATAATTCACCCCTCCACTTT. Translation gives CASSSRSSYNSPLHF. This sequence joins TRBV19 and TRBJ1-6; no definite D call. The germline V gene has CDR1 LNHDA and CDR2 SQIVND (reference sequence). Between the trimmed V and J ends, which lost 4 bases and 0 bases, there was a span of 7 bases. This CDR3 spans 15 amino acids.

The chain couples TRBV5-5 to TRBJ1-1; 7 positions match TRBD1. The CDR3 covers 16 residues. V trimming: 1 base; J trimming: 3 bases; junction bases outside the gene matches: 9. Germline V gene lookup returns CDR1 SGHKS and CDR2 YYEKEE (reference sequence). CDR3 sequence (DNA): TGTGCCAGCAGCTTGAGGAGGGGGCAGTCGGACACTGAAGCTTTCTTT. Residues: CASSLRRGQSDTEAFF.

This sequence joins TRBV7-3 and TRBJ2-7; TRBD2 aligns across 11 bases. V lost 4 bases, J lost 7 bases, and 9 bases stayed unmatched. The germline gives CDR1 SGHTA, CDR2 FQGTGA. The CDR3 has 15 amino acids. CDR3 DNA: TGTGCCAGCAGCTCCGGACTAGCGGGCGAAAGTGAGCAGTACTTC. Amino acid sequence: CASSSGLAGESEQYF.

The genes are TRBV11-2 and TRBJ2-5; D possibly corresponds to TRBD1 (5 bases). Trimming left V 5 bases short and J 1 base short, with 14 bases between. Germline CDR1 SGHAT, CDR2 FQNNGV. This CDR3 contains 15 residues. The CDR3 nucleotides are TGTGCCAGCAGCGACCGACAGCTTCTCCAAGAGACCCAGTACTTC. Residues: CASSDRQLLQETQYF.

This clone was seen a single time. The chain couples TRBV10-2 to TRBJ1-5; no clear D gene. The ends were cut back, 2 bases at V and 4 bases at J, with 3 bases in the middle. Germline V gene sequence: CDR1 WSHSY, CDR2 SAAADI. The CDR3 has 12 residues. The CDR3 sequence: CASSEPNQPQHF. The CDR3 DNA is TGCGCCAGCAGTGAGCCTAATCAGCCCCAGCATTTT.

J is TRBJ1-2 and V is TRBV6-1, with 7 nucleotides matching TRBD1. This CDR3 has 13 amino acids. The ends lost 2 bases at V and 10 bases at J; junction bases unmatched: 7. The germline V gene has CDR1 MNHNS and CDR2 SASEGT. CDR3 nucleotide sequence: TGTGCCAGCAGTGAAAGGGGGACAGATTCCTACACCTTC. This translates into CASSERGTDSYTF.

The chain couples TRBV7-8 to TRBJ1-6, with a possible D match to TRBD1 (6 bases). The CDR3 consists of 16 residues. The V end was cut by 7 bases, the J end by 7 bases, with 20 bases between. In germline, CDR1 is SGHVS, CDR2 FQNEAQ. The CDR3 reads CASTIGGDAGNSPLHF. Here the CDR3 DNA reads TGTGCCAGCACCATAGGGGGGGACGCGGGCAATTCACCCCTCCACTTT.

This chain joins TRBV2 and TRBJ1-6, with D possibly matching TRBD1 (6 bases). The V gene's germline CDR1 is SNHLY and CDR2 FYNNEI. This CDR3 contains 13 residues. The V and J ends lost 6 bases and 15 bases respectively, with 18 bases between them. CDR3 loop: CASRSTGTTGLHF. The CDR3 nucleotides read TGTGCCAGCAGGAGTACCGGGACAACTGGCCTCCACTTT.

V gene TRBV4-3 combines with J gene TRBJ2-2, with D maybe TRBD2 (7 bases). The germline CDR1 and CDR2 sequences are LGHNA and YSLEER. The CDR3 contains 16 residues. V was cut by 2 bases and J by 6 bases, with 16 bases left in between. DNA of the CDR3: TGCGCCAGCAGCCAACGAGCAGCGGGGACACCCGGGGAGCTGTTTTTT. Its protein is CASSQRAAGTPGELFF.

J is TRBJ1-2 and V is TRBV7-2; 7 nucleotides align to TRBD1. V lost 4 bases to trimming and J lost 3 bases; unmatched junction nucleotides: 8. From germline, CDR1 is SGHTA and CDR2 FQGNSA. This CDR3 region has 15 residues. The CDR3 DNA follows: TGTGCCAGCAGCTATGTAGCTGGGACAGACTATGGCTACACCTTC. Protein product: CASSYVAGTDYGYTF.

The table lists this clone with a few counts. Other DNA sequences in the sample encode the same CDR3. The genes are TRBV18 and TRBJ1-2; possible D gene TRBD1, 6 bases. The CDR3 length is 13 residues. V lost 2 bases and J lost 2, with 6 bases in between. Germline CDR1 reads KGHSH; CDR2 reads LQKENI. The CDR3 coding sequence is TGTGCCAGCTCACCAGACAGGAACTATGGCTACACCTTC. This codes for CASSPDRNYGYTF.

The chain has TRBV30 and TRBJ2-5; 10 bases fit TRBD2. The CDR3 has 13 residues. V lost 4 bases and J lost 4; bases outside the gene matches: 3. CDR1 is GTSNPN and CDR2 is SVGIG in the germline V gene (reference sequence). This CDR3 is CAWKRGGAETQYF. The CDR3 nucleotides read TGTGCCTGGAAGCGGGGGGGTGCAGAGACCCAGTACTTC.

This chain connects TRBV6-1 to TRBJ1-6; D might be TRBD1 (5 bases). The CDR3 spans 14 residues. Germline assignment: CDR1 MNHNS and CDR2 SASEGT. Trimming pared 3 bases from V and 9 bases from J, leaving 12 bases between. The DNA for the CDR3 is TGTGCCAGCAGTGATGGCGGGGACGGTTCACCCCTCCACTTT. Protein product: CASSDGGDGSPLHF.

The chain carries TRBV10-1 and TRBJ1-1; D not certain. CDR1 WNHNN and CDR2 SYGVQD come from the germline V gene (reference sequence). The V end lost 9 bases, the J end lost 0 bases, and 20 bases lay between the germline ends. This CDR3 is 16 amino acids long. The CDR3 region is CARELTQTLMNTEAFF. The CDR3 DNA sequence: TGCGCCAGGGAACTCACACAAACCCTAATGAACACTGAAGCTTTCTTT.

The genes are TRBV5-5 and TRBJ2-7, with a possible D match to TRBD1 (6 bases). With 4 bases removed from V and 4 bases from J, the gap between germline ends came to 18 bases. Germline-derived CDR1 and CDR2 are SGHKS and YYEKEE (reference sequence). The CDR3 consists of 15 residues. The CDR3 is CASSPWPGTQYEQYF. In DNA form, the CDR3 reads TGTGCCAGCAGCCCGTGGCCGGGGACACAATACGAGCAGTACTTC.